These T cell receptor beta chains were read from a single sample in a study of cytomegalovirus exposure and HLA in healthy donors. TCRdb keeps only in-frame clones here, not all; method: immunoSEQ multiplex PCR. The profile shows roughly 84,000 clones, under 95% of them singletons. Material: PBMCs. The receptors here all came from a man aged 25-40 years in good health and CMV-seronegative. Each CDR3 is given with its conserved first and last residue.

v_call: TRBV28; cdr3_aa: CASSLTRDRGSYNEQFF
v_call: TRBV6-6; cdr3_aa: CASSYRQGNTGELFF
v_call: TRBV10-2; cdr3_aa: CASTPTGNEQYF
v_call: TRBV5-5; cdr3_aa: CASSSTAHSGNTIYF
v_call: TRBV15; cdr3_aa: CATGKRGAGNTIYF
v_call: TRBV19; cdr3_aa: CASSSPGLAGVDGEQFF
v_call: TRBV4-1; cdr3_aa: CASSQEARNQPQHF
v_call: TRBV25-1; cdr3_aa: CASSTTGTYTQYF
v_call: TRBV11-2; cdr3_aa: CASTKQEIAKNIQYF
v_call: TRBV7-8; cdr3_aa: CASSFHNPRDFWNTEAFF
v_call: TRBV5-4; cdr3_aa: CASSSGATGLEGNTIYF
v_call: TRBV7-9; cdr3_aa: CASSLGTDYNYGYTF